A single T cell receptor beta chain is shown here with its context. Antigen: not known. These data come from a study of cytomegalovirus exposure and HLA in healthy donors. Broader study findings: An analysis done earlier found most TCR beta V segments productive about 90% or about 30% of the time. Cytomegalovirus association was assigned to more than 150 TCR beta chains.

Each donor was nominally healthy when sampled (though unrecorded immune exposures were likely). Researchers ran the PCR with 60 Vbeta and 13 Jbeta primers. Some clones are missing from TCRdb's copy, which holds only in-frame ones; the method was immunoSEQ multiplex PCR. Of 100,000 to 120,000 clones in the sample, 60% to 85% were seen once. V gave up 4 bases and J gave up 7 bases, with 23 bases separating them. The CDR3 is 17 amino acids. Germline CDR1 is SGHNT and CDR2 is YENEEA. The receptor was derived from a woman aged 25-40 years in good health and CMV-seronegative. The sequenced sample consisted of PBMCs. The chain recombines TRBV11-3 with TRBJ2-1, with a weak D call TRBD2 (7 bases). The CDR3 spells CASSSGWGGGGQNEQFF. The CDR3 DNA reads TGTGCCAGCAGCTCGGGGTGGGGAGGGGGGGGCCAGAATGAGCAGTTCTTC.